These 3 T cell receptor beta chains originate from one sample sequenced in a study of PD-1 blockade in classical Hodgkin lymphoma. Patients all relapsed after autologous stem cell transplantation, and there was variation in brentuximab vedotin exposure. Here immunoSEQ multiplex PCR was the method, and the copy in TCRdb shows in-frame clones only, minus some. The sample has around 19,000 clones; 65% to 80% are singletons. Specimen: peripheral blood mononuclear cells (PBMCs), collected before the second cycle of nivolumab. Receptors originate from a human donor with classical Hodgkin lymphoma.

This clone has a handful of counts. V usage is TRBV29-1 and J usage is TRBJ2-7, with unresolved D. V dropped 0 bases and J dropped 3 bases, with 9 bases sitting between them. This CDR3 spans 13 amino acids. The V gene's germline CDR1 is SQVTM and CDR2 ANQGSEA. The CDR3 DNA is TGCAGCGTTGAAGATGACCTGGGCTACGAGCAGTACTTC. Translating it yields CSVEDDLGYEQYF.

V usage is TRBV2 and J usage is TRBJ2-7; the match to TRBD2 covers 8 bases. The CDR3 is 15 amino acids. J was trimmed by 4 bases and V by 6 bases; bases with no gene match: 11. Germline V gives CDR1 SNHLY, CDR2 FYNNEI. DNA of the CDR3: TGTGCCAGCAGCGATGGGACTAGAGAAGCTTACGAGCAGTACTTC. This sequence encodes CASSDGTREAYEQYF. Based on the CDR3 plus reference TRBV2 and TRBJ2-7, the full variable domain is EPEVTQTPSHQVTQMGQEVILRCVPISNHLYFYWYRQILGQKVEFLVSFYNNEISEKSEIFDDQFSVERPDGSNFTLKIRSTKLEDSAMYFCASSDGTREAYEQYFGPGTRLTVT.

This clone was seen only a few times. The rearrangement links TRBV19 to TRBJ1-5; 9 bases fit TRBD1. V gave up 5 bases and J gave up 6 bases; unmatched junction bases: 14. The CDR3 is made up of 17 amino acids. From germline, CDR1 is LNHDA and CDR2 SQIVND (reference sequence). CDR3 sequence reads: CASSRREGTGRGQPQHF. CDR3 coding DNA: TGTGCCAGTAGTCGCAGGGAAGGGACAGGGAGAGGTCAGCCCCAGCATTTT.